Listed below are T cell receptor beta chains from one sample, sequenced in a study of OX40 agonist ivuxolimab in advanced cancers. Here immunoSEQ multiplex PCR was the method, and the copy in TCRdb shows in-frame clones only, minus some. There are approximately 80,000 clones in the sample; almost 85% occur only once, and 0.5% to 0.7% lies in the top ten. The sample was CD4+ or CD8+ T cells sorted from blood, taken in a trial of the OX40 agonist ivuxolimab. Every receptor here comes from an adult with an advanced solid tumor such as melanoma, head and neck, liver or kidney cancer. The CDR3 runs from the conserved cysteine through the conserved F or W.

13	TRBV29-1	TRBJ1-4	CSTRDRAVRKTVF
14	TRBV19	TRBJ1-1	CASSLSEVISEAFF
13	TRBV7-2	TRBJ2-5	CASSLTTASSGYF
14	TRBV11-2	TRBJ2-5	CASSVSQERETQYF
17	TRBV7-6	TRBJ2-7	CASSLATLSSGSYEQYF
13	TRBV6-5	TRBJ2-5	CASSNRGRETQYF
17	TRBV5-4	TRBJ1-2	CASSLGSDRDLWDGYTF
15	TRBV4-3	TRBJ2-5	CASSQGGGRGETQYF
14	TRBV10-3	TRBJ1-1	CAISVQGTYTEAFF
15	TRBV5-1	TRBJ1-4	CASSSRGGSNEKLFF
14	TRBV5-1	TRBJ1-2	CASRSGTGGFGYTF
14	TRBV2	TRBJ1-5	CASSAQGLGQPQHF
17	TRBV7-9	TRBJ1-5	CASSPGTGGEELQPQHF
15	TRBV18	TRBJ2-5	CAIYTVTGGKETQYF
17	TRBV6-4	TRBJ2-2	CASSYSAGRMNTGELFF
15	TRBV6-1	TRBJ2-6	CASQGGTGGANVLTF
12	TRBV14	TRBJ2-3	CASSQVGDTQYF
15	TRBV5-1	TRBJ2-1	CASNPGQGAYNEQFF
15	TRBV7-2	TRBJ2-1	CASSPQGAAYNEQFF
12	TRBV18	TRBJ2-3	CASSPYTDTQYF
12	TRBV27	TRBJ2-2	CASSFSTGELFF
16	TRBV18	TRBJ2-4	CASSPPGTGTENIQYF
15	TRBV4-1	TRBJ2-3	CASSQLEGGTDTQYF
16	TRBV11-2	TRBJ2-1	CASSLRAPDSYNEQFF
15	TRBV7-7	TRBJ2-1	CASSLALTMDNEQFF
10	TRBV5-5	TRBJ2-5	CASSSETQYF
12	TRBV30	TRBJ2-5	CAWSRGGETQYF
16	TRBV12-5	TRBJ1-1	CASGLAQGAVNTEAFF
14	TRBV6-5	TRBJ1-2	CASSYGRRLYGYTF
15	TRBV7-2	TRBJ2-7	CASSLGVQAVHEQYF
15	TRBV4-3	TRBJ2-1	CASSPHLGPGNEQFF
11	TRBV7-2	TRBJ2-7	CASRSSYEQYF
12	TRBV6-5	TRBJ1-2	CASSYLLVGYTF
17	TRBV5-1	TRBJ1-5	CASSLEPGTGDNQPQHF
14	TRBV7-2	TRBJ1-4	CASSLRQGAEKLFF
14	TRBV11-3	TRBJ2-3	CASSLLGGTDTQYF
14	TRBV5-3	TRBJ2-7	CARSLRDSAYEQYF
13	TRBV19	TRBJ2-7	CASSISGSYEQYF
12	TRBV6-6	TRBJ1-1	CASSRGNTEAFF
14	TRBV5-6	TRBJ2-5	CASSSGQGGETQYF
15	TRBV5-4	TRBJ2-7	CASSRGGQVGHEQYF
14	TRBV5-6	TRBJ2-7	CASSAGTTPYEQYF
12	TRBV19	TRBJ1-2	CASSIEGSNYTF
15	TRBV4-3	TRBJ1-6	CASSQQGAFNSPLHF
16	TRBV29-1	TRBJ2-1	CSVERLAGGLDNEQFF
12	TRBV10-3	TRBJ2-3	CAISSGDSGQYF
15	TRBV7-8	TRBJ2-1	CASSSRVRSYNEQFF
14	TRBV6-1	TRBJ1-4	CATTLATGVEKLFF
13	TRBV29-1	TRBJ1-5	CSVVGDHNQPQHF
15	TRBV6-5	TRBJ2-3	CASSYSIGPQQAQYF
14	TRBV7-9	TRBJ2-3	CASSLWSHTDTQYF
16	TRBV6-5	TRBJ2-1	CASSYRIAGGPYEQFF
13	TRBV5-1	TRBJ2-7	CASSPDSNYEQYF